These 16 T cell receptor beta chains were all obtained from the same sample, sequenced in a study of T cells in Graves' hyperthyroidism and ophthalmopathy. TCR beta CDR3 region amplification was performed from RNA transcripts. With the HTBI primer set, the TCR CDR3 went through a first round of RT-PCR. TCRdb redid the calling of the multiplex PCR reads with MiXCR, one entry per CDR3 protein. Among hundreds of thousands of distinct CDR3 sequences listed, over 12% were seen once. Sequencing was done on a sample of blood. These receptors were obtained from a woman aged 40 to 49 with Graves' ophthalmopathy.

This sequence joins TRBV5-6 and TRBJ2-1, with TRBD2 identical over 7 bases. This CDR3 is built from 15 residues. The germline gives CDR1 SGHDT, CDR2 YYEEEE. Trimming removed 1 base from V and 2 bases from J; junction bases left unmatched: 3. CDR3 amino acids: CASSLTSAPYNEQFF. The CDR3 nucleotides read TGTGCCAGCAGCTTGACTAGCGCCCCCTACAATGAGCAGTTCTTC. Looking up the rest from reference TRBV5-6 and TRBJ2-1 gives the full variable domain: DAGVTQSPTHLIKTRGQQVTLRCSPKSGHDTVSWYQQALGQGPQFIFQYYEEEERQRGNFPDRFSGHQFPNYSSELNVNALLLGDSALYLCASSLTSAPYNEQFFGPGTRLTVL.

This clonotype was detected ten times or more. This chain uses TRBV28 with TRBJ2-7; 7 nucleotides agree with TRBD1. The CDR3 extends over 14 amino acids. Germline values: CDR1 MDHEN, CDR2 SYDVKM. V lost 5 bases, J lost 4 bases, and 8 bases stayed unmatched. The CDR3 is CASSQHDRAYEQYF. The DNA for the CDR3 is TGTGCCAGCAGTCAACACGACAGGGCATACGAGCAGTACTTC.

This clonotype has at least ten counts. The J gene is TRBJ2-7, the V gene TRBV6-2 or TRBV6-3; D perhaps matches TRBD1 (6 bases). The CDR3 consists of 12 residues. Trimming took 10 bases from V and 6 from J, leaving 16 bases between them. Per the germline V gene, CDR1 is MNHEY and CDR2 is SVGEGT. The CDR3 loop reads CATALQGFEQYF. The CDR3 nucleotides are TGTGCCACCGCACTCCAGGGGTTCGAGCAGTACTTC.

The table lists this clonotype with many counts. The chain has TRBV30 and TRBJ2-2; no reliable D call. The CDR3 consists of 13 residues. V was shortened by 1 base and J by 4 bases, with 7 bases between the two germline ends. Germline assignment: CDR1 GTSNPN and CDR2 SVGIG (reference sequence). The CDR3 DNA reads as TGTGCCTGGAGTGGCTTAATCACCGGGGAGCTGTTTTTT. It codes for CAWSGLITGELFF.

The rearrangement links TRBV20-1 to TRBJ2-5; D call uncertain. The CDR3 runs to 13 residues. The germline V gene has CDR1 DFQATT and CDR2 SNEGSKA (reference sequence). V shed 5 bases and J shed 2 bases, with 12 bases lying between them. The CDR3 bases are TGCAGTGCTCCCGACTCCGGGCAAGAGACCCAGTACTTC. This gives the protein CSAPDSGQETQYF.

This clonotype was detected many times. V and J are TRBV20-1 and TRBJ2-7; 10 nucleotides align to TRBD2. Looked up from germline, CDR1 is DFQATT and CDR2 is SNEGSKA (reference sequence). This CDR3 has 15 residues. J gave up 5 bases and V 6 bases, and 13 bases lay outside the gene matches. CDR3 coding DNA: TGCAGTGCCCCCAAGGCACTAGCGGGAACTAACGAGCAGTACTTC. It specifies CSAPKALAGTNEQYF.

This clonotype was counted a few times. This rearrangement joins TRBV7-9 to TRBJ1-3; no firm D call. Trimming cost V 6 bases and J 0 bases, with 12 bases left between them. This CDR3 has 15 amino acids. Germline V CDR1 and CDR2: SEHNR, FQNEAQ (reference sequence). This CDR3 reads CASSSDRYSGNTIYF. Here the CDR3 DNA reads TGTGCCAGCAGTTCGGACCGCTACTCTGGAAACACCATATATTTT.

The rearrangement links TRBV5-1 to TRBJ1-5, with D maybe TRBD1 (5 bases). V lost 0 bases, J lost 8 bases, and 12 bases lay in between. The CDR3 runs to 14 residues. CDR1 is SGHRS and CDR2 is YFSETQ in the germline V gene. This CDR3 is CASSLEGMGKPQHF. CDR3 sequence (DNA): TGCGCCAGCAGCTTGGAGGGGATGGGTAAGCCCCAGCATTTT.

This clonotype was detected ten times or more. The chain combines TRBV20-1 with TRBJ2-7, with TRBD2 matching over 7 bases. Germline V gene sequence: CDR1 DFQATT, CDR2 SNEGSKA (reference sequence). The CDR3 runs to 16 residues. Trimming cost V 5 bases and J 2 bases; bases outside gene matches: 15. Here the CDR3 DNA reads TGCAGTGCTGAGCTCTGGCGGGAGAATTCTCCCTACGAGCAGTACTTC. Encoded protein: CSAELWRENSPYEQYF.

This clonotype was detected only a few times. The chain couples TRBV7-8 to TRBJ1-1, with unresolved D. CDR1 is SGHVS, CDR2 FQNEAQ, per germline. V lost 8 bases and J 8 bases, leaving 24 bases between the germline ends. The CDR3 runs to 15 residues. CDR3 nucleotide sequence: TGTGCCAGCGGCCAACAAATTGACGGGAAGAGGGAAGCTTTCTTT. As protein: CASGQQIDGKREAFF.

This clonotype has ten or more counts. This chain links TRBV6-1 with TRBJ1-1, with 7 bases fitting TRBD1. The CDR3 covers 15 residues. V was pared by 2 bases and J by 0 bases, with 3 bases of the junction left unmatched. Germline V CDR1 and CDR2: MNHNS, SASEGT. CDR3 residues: CASSETGAVNTEAFF. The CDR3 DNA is TGTGCCAGCAGTGAAACAGGGGCCGTGAACACTGAAGCTTTCTTT.

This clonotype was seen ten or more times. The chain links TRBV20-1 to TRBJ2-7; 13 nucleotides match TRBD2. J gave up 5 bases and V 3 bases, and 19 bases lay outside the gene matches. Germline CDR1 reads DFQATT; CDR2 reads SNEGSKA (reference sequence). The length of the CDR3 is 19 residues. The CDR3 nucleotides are TGCAGTGCTAGCACTCTACAGACTAGCGGGAGGACTATGGTCCACGAGCAGTACTTC. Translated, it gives CSASTLQTSGRTMVHEQYF.

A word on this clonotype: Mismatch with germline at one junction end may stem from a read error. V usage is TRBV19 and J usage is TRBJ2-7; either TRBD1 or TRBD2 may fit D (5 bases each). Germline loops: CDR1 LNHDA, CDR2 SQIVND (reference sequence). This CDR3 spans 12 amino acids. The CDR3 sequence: CAGRTRGTEQYF. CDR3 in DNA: TGTGCCGGTAGGACCCGGGGCACCGAGCAGTACTTC.

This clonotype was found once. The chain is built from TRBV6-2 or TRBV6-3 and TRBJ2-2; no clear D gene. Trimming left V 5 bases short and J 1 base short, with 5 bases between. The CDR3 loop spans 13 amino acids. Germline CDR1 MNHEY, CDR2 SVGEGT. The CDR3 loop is CASSAVNTGELFF. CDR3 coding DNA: TGTGCCAGCAGTGCAGTGAACACCGGGGAGCTGTTTTTT.

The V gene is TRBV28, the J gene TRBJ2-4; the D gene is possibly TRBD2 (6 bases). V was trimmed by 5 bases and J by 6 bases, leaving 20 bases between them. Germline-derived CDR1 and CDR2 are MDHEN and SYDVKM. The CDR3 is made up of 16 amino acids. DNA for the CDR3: TGTGCCAGCAGTATACCCGGGAGACAAGCGGGAAACATTCAGTACTTC. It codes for CASSIPGRQAGNIQYF.

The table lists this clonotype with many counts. CDR3 residues: CATKPIDTGELFF. CDR3 bases: TGTGCCACCAAGCCGATCGACACCGGGGAGCTGTTTTTT. V gene TRBV15 combines with J gene TRBJ2-2, with D unresolved. With 7 bases removed from V and 3 bases from J, the gap between germline ends came to 9 bases. CDR1 LNHNV and CDR2 YYDKDF come from the germline V gene (reference sequence). CDR3 size: 13 residues.